Following are 3 T cell receptor beta chains from one sample sequenced in a study of cytomegalovirus exposure and HLA in healthy donors. The PCR employed 60 Vbeta primers together with 13 Jbeta primers. Clones were sequenced by immunoSEQ multiplex PCR, and TCRdb holds only the in-frame ones, with some missing. The repertoire holds 150,000 to 200,000 clones, with roughly 77% as singletons. The sequencing input was PBMCs. The origin of the receptors is a woman in her forties or fifties in good health and CMV-seronegative.

The chain joins TRBV19 to TRBJ1-1; D not resolved. The CDR3 contains 14 residues. The V end was cut by 7 bases, the J end by 4 bases, with 16 bases between. Germline V gene lookup returns CDR1 LNHDA and CDR2 SQIVND (reference sequence). The CDR3 bases are TGTGCCAGTATCAACACGGAAACGGGCACTGAAGCTTTCTTT. Its protein product is CASINTETGTEAFF.

The chain combines TRBV27 with TRBJ1-1; 7 positions agree with TRBD1. Looked up from germline, CDR1 is MNHEY and CDR2 is SMNVEV (reference sequence). The CDR3 covers 14 residues. Trimming cost V 3 bases and J 4 bases; bases outside gene matches: 5. CDR3 bases: TGTGCCAGCAGTTTCTTAACAGGGGCCACTGAAGCTTTCTTT. It specifies CASSFLTGATEAFF.

The CDR3 reads CASSPMAGSSYNEQFF. The DNA for the CDR3 is TGCGCCAGCAGTCCCATGGCGGGGAGCTCCTACAATGAGCAGTTCTTC. The chain links TRBV5-1 to TRBJ2-1, with a possible D match to TRBD2 (6 bases). The CDR3 sequence is 16 residues long. CDR1 is SGHRS, CDR2 YFSETQ, per germline. V was cut by 5 bases and J by 0 bases, with 15 bases left in between. The full variable domain, its missing parts supplied by reference TRBV5-1 and TRBJ2-1, is KAGVTQTPRYLIKTRGQQVTLSCSPISGHRSVSWYQQTPGQGLQFLFEYFSETQRNKGNFPGRFSGRQFSNSRSEMNVSTLELGDSALYLCASSPMAGSSYNEQFFGPGTRLTVL.